The 20 T cell receptor beta chains presented below share a single source sample, sequenced in a study of shared clonotypes between healthy human individuals. Clones were sequenced by immunoSEQ multiplex PCR, and TCRdb holds only the in-frame ones, with some missing. The profile shows millions of clones, approximately 94% of them singletons. The sample consisted of naive CD4+ T cells sorted from blood. Specified subset: CD45RA+ positively selected. All receptors derive from a man aged 18 to 29 in good health.

The rearrangement joins TRBV19 to TRBJ2-1; 7 bases map to TRBD2. Germline CDR1 is LNHDA and CDR2 is SQIVND (reference sequence). V shed 5 bases, J shed 7 bases, and the junction held 14 bases outside the gene matches. This CDR3 comprises 16 residues. The CDR3 sequence: CASSPAGGLESNEQFF. The CDR3 DNA follows: TGTGCCAGTAGTCCGGCAGGCGGACTAGAATCTAATGAGCAGTTCTTC.

Only a few counts were recorded for this clone. The chain carries TRBV5-1 and TRBJ2-2; D is unclear. Germline V gene lookup returns CDR1 SGHRS and CDR2 YFSETQ. The CDR3 contains 12 residues. Trimming took 0 bases from V and 10 from J, leaving 7 bases between them. The chain's CDR3 is CASSLARLELFF. The DNA for the CDR3 is TGCGCCAGCAGCTTGGCTAGGTTGGAGCTGTTTTTT.

This clone was observed a single time. The chain carries TRBV9 and TRBJ2-2; 7 bases match TRBD2. Germline V gene sequence: CDR1 SGDLS, CDR2 YYNGEE. Trimming took 6 bases from V and 2 from J; bases not matched to a gene: 7. The length of the CDR3 is 15 residues. The CDR3 is CASTRGEGNTGELFF. Here the CDR3 DNA reads TGTGCCAGCACCAGAGGGGAGGGAAACACCGGGGAGCTGTTTTTT.

V and J are TRBV4-1 and TRBJ1-2; weak D call: TRBD1 (5 bases). V lost 3 bases and J 8 bases, leaving 13 bases between the germline ends. The germline CDR1 and CDR2 sequences are MGHRA and YSYEKL. The CDR3 runs to 13 residues. The CDR3 DNA reads as TGCGCCAGCAGCCAGCCTACAGGTCTCGGCTACACCTTC. It yields the protein CASSQPTGLGYTF.

The chain links TRBV10-3 to TRBJ1-2; TRBD1 might be the D (5 bases). Germline CDR1 ENHRY, CDR2 SYGVKD. This CDR3 spans 14 amino acids. Trimming removed 11 bases at V and 4 bases at J, with 20 bases between. The CDR3 here is CAASGQEASYGYTF. The DNA of the CDR3 is TGTGCCGCCTCGGGGCAGGAGGCCTCCTATGGCTACACCTTC.

J is TRBJ1-4 and V is TRBV7-9; 12 nucleotides align to TRBD1. The CDR3 runs 15 residues. Germline CDR1 SEHNR, CDR2 FQNEAQ (reference sequence). This CDR3 reads CAGGTGGVSNEKLFF. The CDR3 coding sequence is TGTGCTGGGGGGACAGGGGGCGTCTCTAATGAAAAACTGTTTTTT.

J is TRBJ1-5 and V is TRBV6-1, with D maybe TRBD1 (5 bases). Trimming removed 6 bases from V and 15 bases from J, with 24 bases in between. Germline assignment: CDR1 MNHNS and CDR2 SASEGT. There are 14 residues in the CDR3. CDR3 in DNA: TGTGCCAGCAGCCAACTCTCTACAGGTCTGGGGTGGCATTTT. Its translation is CASSQLSTGLGWHF.

For the CDR3, the DNA is TGTGCCAGCAGCGTAGAAAATTTAGCCAAAAACATTCAGTACTTC. It is translated as CASSVENLAKNIQYF. The J gene is TRBJ2-4, the V gene TRBV7-2; D is unclear. V was trimmed by 5 bases and J by 0 bases, leaving 11 bases between them. The CDR3 contains 15 residues. The germline V gene has CDR1 SGHTA and CDR2 FQGNSA.

The chain joins TRBV5-4 to TRBJ2-2; possibly TRBD1 or TRBD2 for D (5 bases each). CDR3 length: 16 amino acids. Germline V gene data show CDR1 as SGHNT and CDR2 as YYREEE (reference sequence). V was shortened by 3 bases and J by 1 base, with 13 bases between the two germline ends. CDR3 in DNA: TGTGCCAGCAGCTGGGGTTGGGGGTTGAACACCGGGGAGCTGTTTTTT. It encodes CASSWGWGLNTGELFF.

Of note for this clone: Other nucleotide sequences in the sample specify the same CDR3. The CDR3 region has the DNA TGCGCCAGCAGCTTGGGACAGGGCGGCACCGGGGAGCTGTTTTTT. It yields the protein CASSLGQGGTGELFF. The chain uses TRBV5-1 and TRBJ2-2, with TRBD1 matching 7 bases. V lost 0 bases, J lost 4 bases, and 3 bases stayed unmatched. Per germline, CDR1 SGHRS and CDR2 YFSETQ. This CDR3 contains 15 residues.

V gene TRBV4-1 combines with J gene TRBJ1-2; TRBD1 matches 10 bases. The V segment lost 0 bases and the J segment 4 bases; nucleotides outside the gene matches: 5. Germline V CDR1 and CDR2: MGHRA, YSYEKL. The CDR3 consists of 16 residues. CDR3 bases: TGCGCCAGCAGCCAAGAAAGGGACAGGGGTTTCTATGGCTACACCTTC. Translating gives CASSQERDRGFYGYTF.

About this clone itself: The same CDR3 arises from other DNA sequences in this sample as well. The chain uses TRBV7-9 and TRBJ2-5; 7 bases fit TRBD2. V dropped 5 bases and J dropped 2; count of bases not matched to a gene: 5. The CDR3 length is 14 residues. In germline, CDR1 is SEHNR, CDR2 FQNEAQ (reference sequence). As DNA, the CDR3 is TGTGCCAGCAGCCCGGGGGGAAAACAAGAGACCCAGTACTTC. Amino acids: CASSPGGKQETQYF.

This chain uses TRBV30 with TRBJ1-2; 7 nucleotides agree with TRBD1. Germline assignment: CDR1 GTSNPN and CDR2 SVGIG (reference sequence). CDR3 length: 14 residues. With 5 bases clipped from V and 3 bases from J, the junction kept 9 bases outside the gene matches. This CDR3 reads CAWGRQGHDYGYTF. The CDR3 DNA sequence: TGTGCCTGGGGCCGACAGGGACACGACTATGGCTACACCTTC.

The chain joins TRBV27 to TRBJ2-7; 9 bases agree with TRBD1. Germline values: CDR1 MNHEY, CDR2 SMNVEV (reference sequence). The CDR3 length is 14 residues. J lost 6 bases, V lost 9 bases, and 12 bases had no gene match. CDR3: CASSVRDRAREQYF. The DNA for the CDR3 is TGTGCCAGTTCAGTCCGGGACAGGGCCCGCGAGCAGTACTTC.

The chain's CDR3 is CASSPTGSADTGELFF. The CDR3 DNA sequence: TGTGCCAGCTCACCAACGGGGAGCGCCGACACCGGGGAGCTGTTTTTT. The rearrangement links TRBV18 to TRBJ2-2, with D perhaps matching TRBD2 (5 bases). Germline V lookup: CDR1 KGHSH, CDR2 LQKENI. Trimming cost V 2 bases and J 3 bases, with 13 bases left between them. The CDR3 loop spans 16 amino acids.

The V call is TRBV28, the J call TRBJ2-5, with D tentatively TRBD1 (6 bases). Germline assignment: CDR1 MDHEN and CDR2 SYDVKM. Trimming shortened V by 5 bases and J by 5 bases, and 18 bases separated the two germline ends. There are 15 residues in the CDR3. The CDR3 sequence: CASSTRDNPGETQYF. The CDR3 coding sequence is TGTGCCAGCAGTACGAGGGACAACCCGGGGGAGACCCAGTACTTC. Supplemented by reference TRBV28 and TRBJ2-5, the full variable domain reads DVKVTQSSRYLVKRTGEKVFLECVQDMDHENMFWYRQDPGLGLRLIYFSYDVKMKEKGDIPEGYSVSREKKERFSLILESASTNQTSMYLCASSTRDNPGETQYFGPGTRLLVL.

The chain carries TRBV30 and TRBJ1-2; a weak D match, TRBD1 (6 bases). Trimming pared 5 bases from V and 10 bases from J, leaving 17 bases between. Germline-derived CDR1 and CDR2 are GTSNPN and SVGIG (reference sequence). This CDR3 comprises 12 residues. CDR3 sequence: CAWEQTGSLYTF. CDR3 bases: TGTGCCTGGGAACAAACAGGGAGCCTCTACACCTTC.

V usage is TRBV25-1 and J usage is TRBJ2-7; 7 bases fit TRBD1. Germline CDR1 and CDR2: MGHDK and SYGVNS. Unmatched junction bases numbered 8, after V lost 7 bases and J lost 2 bases. This CDR3 region has 14 residues. The CDR3 reads CASTRTGTAYEQYF. CDR3 sequence (DNA): TGTGCCAGCACTCGAACCGGGACAGCCTACGAGCAGTACTTC.

The chain combines TRBV15 with TRBJ2-2; 12 positions match TRBD1. This CDR3 is built from 18 residues. Trimming removed 0 bases from V and 5 bases from J; junction bases left unmatched: 7. Germline lookup yields CDR1 LNHNV and CDR2 YYDKDF (reference sequence). In DNA form, the CDR3 reads TGTGCCACCAGCAGAGATCCGGGACAGGGGGCGCTTACCGGGGAGCTGTTTTTT. This codes for CATSRDPGQGALTGELFF.

V and J are TRBV29-1 and TRBJ2-7; maybe TRBD2 (5 bases). Germline-derived CDR1 and CDR2 are SQVTM and ANQGSEA. V was trimmed by 5 bases and J by 1 base, leaving 18 bases between them. The CDR3 contains 15 residues. The CDR3 spells CSVSPRAGDSYEQYF. Written as DNA, the CDR3 is TGCAGCGTTAGCCCCCGGGCCGGGGATTCCTACGAGCAGTACTTC.